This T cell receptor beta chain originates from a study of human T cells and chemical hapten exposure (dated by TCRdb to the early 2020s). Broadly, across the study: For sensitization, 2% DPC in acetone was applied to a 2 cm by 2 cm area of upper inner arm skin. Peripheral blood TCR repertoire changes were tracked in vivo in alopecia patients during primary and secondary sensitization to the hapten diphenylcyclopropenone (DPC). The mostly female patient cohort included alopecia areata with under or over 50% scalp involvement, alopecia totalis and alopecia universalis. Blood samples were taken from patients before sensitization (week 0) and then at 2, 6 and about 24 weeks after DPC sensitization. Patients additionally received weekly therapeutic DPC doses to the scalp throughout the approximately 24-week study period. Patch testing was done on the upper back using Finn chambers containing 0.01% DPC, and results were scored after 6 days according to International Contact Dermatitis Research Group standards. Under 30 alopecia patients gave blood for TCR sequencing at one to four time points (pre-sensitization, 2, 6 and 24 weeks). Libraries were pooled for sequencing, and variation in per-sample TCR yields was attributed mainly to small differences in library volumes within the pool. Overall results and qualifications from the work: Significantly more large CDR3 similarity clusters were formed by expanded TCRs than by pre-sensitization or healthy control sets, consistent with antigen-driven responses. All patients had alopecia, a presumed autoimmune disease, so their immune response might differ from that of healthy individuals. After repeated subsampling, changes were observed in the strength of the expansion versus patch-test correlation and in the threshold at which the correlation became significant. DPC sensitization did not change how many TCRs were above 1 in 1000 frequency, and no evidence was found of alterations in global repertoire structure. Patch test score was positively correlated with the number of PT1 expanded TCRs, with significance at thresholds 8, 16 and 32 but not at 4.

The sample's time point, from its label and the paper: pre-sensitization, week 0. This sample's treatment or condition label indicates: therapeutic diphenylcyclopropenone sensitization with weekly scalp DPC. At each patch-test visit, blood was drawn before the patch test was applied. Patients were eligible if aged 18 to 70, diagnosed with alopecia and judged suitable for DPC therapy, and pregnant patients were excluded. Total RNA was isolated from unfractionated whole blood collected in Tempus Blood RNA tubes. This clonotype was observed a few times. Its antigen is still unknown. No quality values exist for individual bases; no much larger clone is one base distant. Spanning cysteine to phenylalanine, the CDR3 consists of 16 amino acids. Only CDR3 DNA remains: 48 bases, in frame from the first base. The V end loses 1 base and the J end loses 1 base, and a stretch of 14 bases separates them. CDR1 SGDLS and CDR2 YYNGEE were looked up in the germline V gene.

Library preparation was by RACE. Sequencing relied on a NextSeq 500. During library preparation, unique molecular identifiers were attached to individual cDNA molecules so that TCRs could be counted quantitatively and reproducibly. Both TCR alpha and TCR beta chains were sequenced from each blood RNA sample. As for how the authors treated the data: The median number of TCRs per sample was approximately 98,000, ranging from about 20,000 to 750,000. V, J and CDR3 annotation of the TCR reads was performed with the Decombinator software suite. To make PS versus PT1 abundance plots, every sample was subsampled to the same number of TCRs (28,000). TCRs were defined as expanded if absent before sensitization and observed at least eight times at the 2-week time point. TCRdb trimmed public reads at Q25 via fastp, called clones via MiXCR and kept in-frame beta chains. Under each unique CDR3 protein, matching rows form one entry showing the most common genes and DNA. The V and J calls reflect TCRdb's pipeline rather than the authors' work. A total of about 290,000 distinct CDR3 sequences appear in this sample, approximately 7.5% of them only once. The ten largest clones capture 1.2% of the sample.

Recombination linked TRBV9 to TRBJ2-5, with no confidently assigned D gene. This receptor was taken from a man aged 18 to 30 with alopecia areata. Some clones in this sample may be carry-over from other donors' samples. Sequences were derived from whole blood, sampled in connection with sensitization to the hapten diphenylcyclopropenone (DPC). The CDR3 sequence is CASSVNYRVAQETQYF. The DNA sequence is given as TGTGCCAGCAGCGTAAACTATAGGGTAGCCCAAGAGACCCAGTACTTC. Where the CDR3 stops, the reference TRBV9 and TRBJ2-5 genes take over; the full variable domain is DSGVTQTPKHLITATGQRVTLRCSPRSGDLSVYWYQQSLDQGLQFLIQYYNGEERAKGNILERFSAQQFPDLHSELNLSSLELGDSALYFCASSVNYRVAQETQYFGPGTRLLVL.